The present entry profiles one T cell receptor (beta chain) with its context. The antigen remains undetermined. V lost 5 bases and J lost 0; bases outside the gene matches: 1. This CDR3 region has 14 residues. Germline V gene lookup returns CDR1 LNHDA and CDR2 SQIVND (reference sequence). This entry belongs to a study of OX40 agonist ivuxolimab in advanced cancers. Study in general: The study gave patients intravenous ivuxolimab at 0.01 to 10 mg/kg every 2 weeks.

This table comes from immunoSEQ multiplex PCR, and its TCRdb copy is limited to in-frame clones, with some not included. The sample has approximately 21,000 clones, 84% seen once. It was autoimmune disease history or systemic immunosuppression that excluded patients. Notes on the study in general: The work left the antigen specificity of expanded peripheral T cells undetermined. Certain nonresponders additionally had low normalized T-cell clonal expansion.

This TCR came from an adult with an advanced solid tumor such as melanoma, head and neck, liver or kidney cancer. The chain joins TRBV19 to TRBJ2-1; 7 nucleotides agree with TRBD2. This specimen consisted of CD4+ or CD8+ T cells sorted from blood, obtained in a trial of the OX40 agonist ivuxolimab. The CDR3 bases are TGTGCCAGTAGTTGGGGGGGCTCCTACAATGAGCAGTTCTTC. It yields the protein CASSWGGSYNEQFF. Looking up the rest from reference TRBV19 and TRBJ2-1 gives the full variable domain: DGGITQSPKYLFRKEGQNVTLSCEQNLNHDAMYWYRQDPGQGLRLIYYSQIVNDFQKGDIAEGYSVSREKKESFPLTVTSAQKNPTAFYLCASSWGGSYNEQFFGPGTRLTVL.